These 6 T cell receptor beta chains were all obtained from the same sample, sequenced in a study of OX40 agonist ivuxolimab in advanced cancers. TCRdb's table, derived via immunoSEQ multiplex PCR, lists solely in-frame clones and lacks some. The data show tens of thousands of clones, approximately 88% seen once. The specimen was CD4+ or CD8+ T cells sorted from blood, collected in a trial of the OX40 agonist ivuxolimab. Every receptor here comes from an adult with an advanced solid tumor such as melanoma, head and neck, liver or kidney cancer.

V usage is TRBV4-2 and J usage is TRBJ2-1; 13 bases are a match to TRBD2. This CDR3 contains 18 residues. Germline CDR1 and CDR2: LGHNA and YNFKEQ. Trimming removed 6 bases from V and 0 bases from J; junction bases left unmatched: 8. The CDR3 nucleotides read TGTGCCAGCAGTCGACTAGCGGGAGGTTCTAGCTCCTACAATGAGCAGTTCTTC. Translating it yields CASSRLAGGSSSYNEQFF.

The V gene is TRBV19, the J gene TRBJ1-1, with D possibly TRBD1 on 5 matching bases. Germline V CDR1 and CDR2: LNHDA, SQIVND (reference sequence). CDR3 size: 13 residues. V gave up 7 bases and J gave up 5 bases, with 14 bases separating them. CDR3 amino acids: CASTMWGKTEAFF. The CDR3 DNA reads TGTGCCAGTACCATGTGGGGGAAGACTGAAGCTTTCTTT.

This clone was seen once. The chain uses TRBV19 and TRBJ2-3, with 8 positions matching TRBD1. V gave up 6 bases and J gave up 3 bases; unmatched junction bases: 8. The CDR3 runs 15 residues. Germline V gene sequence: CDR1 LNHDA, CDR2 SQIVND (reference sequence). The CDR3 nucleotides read TGTGCCAGTAGACCATGGACAGGGTCGACAGATACGCAGTATTTT. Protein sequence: CASRPWTGSTDTQYF.

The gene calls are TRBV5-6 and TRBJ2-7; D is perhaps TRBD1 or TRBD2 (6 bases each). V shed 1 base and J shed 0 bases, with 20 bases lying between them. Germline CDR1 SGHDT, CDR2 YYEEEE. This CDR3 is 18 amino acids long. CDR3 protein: CASSLRVLRDTRSYEQYV. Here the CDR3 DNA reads TGTGCCAGCAGCTTGAGGGTTTTGCGGGACACCCGCTCCTACGAGCAGTACGTC.

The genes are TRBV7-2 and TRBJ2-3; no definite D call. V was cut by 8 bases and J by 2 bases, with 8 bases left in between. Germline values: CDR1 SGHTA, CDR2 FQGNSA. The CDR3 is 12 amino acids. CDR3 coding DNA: TGTGCCAGCTCACACTACACAGATACGCAGTATTTT. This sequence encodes CASSHYTDTQYF.

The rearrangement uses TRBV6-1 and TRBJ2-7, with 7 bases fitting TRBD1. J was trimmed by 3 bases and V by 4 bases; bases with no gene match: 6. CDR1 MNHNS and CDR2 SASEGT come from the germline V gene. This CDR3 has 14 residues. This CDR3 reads CASSAYGQDYEQYV. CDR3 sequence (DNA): TGTGCCAGCAGTGCCTATGGACAGGACTACGAGCAGTACGTC.